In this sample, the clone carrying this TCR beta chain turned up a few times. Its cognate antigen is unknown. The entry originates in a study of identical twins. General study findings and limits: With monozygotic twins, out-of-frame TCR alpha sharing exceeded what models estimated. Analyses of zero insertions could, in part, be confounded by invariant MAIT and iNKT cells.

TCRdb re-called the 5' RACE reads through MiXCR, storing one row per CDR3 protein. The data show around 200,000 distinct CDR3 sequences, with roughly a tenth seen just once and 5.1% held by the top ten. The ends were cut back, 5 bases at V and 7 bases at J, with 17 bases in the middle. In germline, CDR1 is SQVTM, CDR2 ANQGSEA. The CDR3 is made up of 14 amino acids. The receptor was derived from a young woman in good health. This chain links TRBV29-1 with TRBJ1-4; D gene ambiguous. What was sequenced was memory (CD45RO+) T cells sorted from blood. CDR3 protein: CSVTGPLNGEKLFF. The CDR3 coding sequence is TGCAGCGTTACTGGGCCCCTCAACGGTGAAAAACTGTTTTTT.